This TCR beta chain was observed in a study of T cell changes during pregnancy in multiple sclerosis. This clone occurred a few times. Libraries were prepared by immunoSEQ multiplex PCR; TCRdb keeps only in-frame clonotypes and omits some of them. The table has around 36,000 clones, about 92% seen once. The V end was cut by 6 bases, the J end by 0 bases, with 8 bases between. The germline V gene has CDR1 SNHLY and CDR2 FYNNEI. CDR3 length equals 14 residues. The sequencing here drew on peripheral blood, taken before pregnancy. This receptor was identified in a female donor with multiple sclerosis, enrolled in a pregnancy study. The chain links TRBV2 to TRBJ1-4; D is ambiguous. CDR3 region: CASRRVATNEKLFF. The DNA of the CDR3 is TGTGCCAGCAGGAGGGTCGCAACTAATGAAAAACTGTTTTTT.